Sequencing of this T cell receptor (beta chain) was carried out in a study of beta chain features in type 1 diabetes (dated by TCRdb to the late 2010s). Background on the whole study: Mean age, gender distribution, total cell number and subset yield did not differ between patients and healthy donors. In the study, recently diagnosed type 1 diabetes patients and matched healthy donors were compared on the TCRB repertoires of their sorted circulating CD4+ T cell subsets. Regulatory and stem cell-like memory subsets were obtained from only 8 patients and about eight healthy donors, while naive and central memory subsets were obtained from all 30 or so donors. Across all samples, some 99 million sorted cells were examined, and cell number per subset correlated strongly with RNA yield. Overall study results and their limits: Type 1 diabetes patients showed a moderate but significant shortening of TCRB CDR3 length in all four CD4+ subsets. The naive, central memory and regulatory TCRB repertoires appeared to resemble one another more closely among patients than among healthy donors. At VDJ recombination sites, patients with type 1 diabetes made fewer insertions and deleted more nucleotides, a pattern implying thymic rearrangement abnormalities. HLA sub-analyses involved small numbers of individuals, so any influence of HLA type on TCRB rearrangement remained unresolved. Because cDNA rather than genomic DNA was sequenced, highly expressing activated cells could have been over-represented, although no difference in activation and CD3 levels was found between groups. PCR may preferentially amplify shorter templates, but because patient and control samples were amplified and corrected together, any resulting skew would affect both groups equally.

The High Capacity cDNA Reverse Transcription Kit was used to reverse transcribe all of the isolated RNA, meaning that expressed TCRB transcripts were what got sequenced. Naive, central memory and regulatory T cell samples underwent deep immunoSEQ sequencing, averaging around 3.7 million total reads per sample. After sorted cells were lysed in RLT buffer, RNA was extracted with DNase-treated RNeasy Micro or Mini kits, with the choice depending on cell number. To prevent cross-contamination, every cell subset was processed on its own, while patient and healthy donor samples were processed together. Using the immunoSEQ multiplex PCR, TCRB sequences were amplified from cDNA into 87-bp fragments spanning the CDR3 region. Sequencing of the amplicons was done on the Illumina HiSeq platform. The study's own analysis went as follows. Synthetic template baselines were used to correct PCR bias computationally, reads within Hamming distance 2 were collapsed together, and singletons that could not be merged were discarded. Reads were aligned against IMGT to assign V, D and J genes, CDR3 length and insertions or deletions at six rearrangement sites. Within each subset, clonotype counts were normalized to sorted cell number, and only after that were true diversity and Gini coefficients computed with the tcR R package. Repertoire sharing was quantified using the overlap coefficient calculated on TCRB nucleotide sequences. Out-of-frame TCRB sequences from naive cells were analyzed as a proxy for the pre-selection repertoire. As stored in TCRdb, this immuneACCESS dataset retains in-frame rearrangements with V and J assigned. A fraction of the clones does not appear; measured against another copy, unresolved V genes explain less than half of the discrepancy, and the remainder lacks a known reason. Clonal size and the V and J genes are those of that table, whereas D and trimming came from the DNA. Present in this sample are about 340,000 clones, roughly 14% of which were seen just once. The top ten constitute roughly 0.015% of the sample.

This clone came up a few times. Its antigen is not yet known. Base qualities are not recorded, but no much larger clone differs from it by a single base. A single peripheral blood draw of approximately 110 mL on average was collected from each donor into heparinised tubes. A BD FACSAria II was used to sort naive, central memory, regulatory and stem cell-like memory CD4+ T cells with a panel that included CD45RO, CCR7, CD25, CD127, CD95 and CD27. A purity above 95% was achieved for all sorted populations. Right away, PBMCs were isolated by Lymphoprep density gradient centrifugation and were stained directly, with no culture step. Samples were stained and sorted in pairs, with one healthy donor and one patient per experiment, so that batch effects were minimized. Inclusive of the bounding cysteine and phenylalanine, the CDR3 is 14 residues long. The entry retains the CDR3 DNA only, 42 bases that are in frame from base 1. CDR1 and CDR2, per the germline V gene, are SGHRS and YFSETQ. The germline ends are 13 bases apart after V is trimmed by 9 bases and J by 0 bases.

The sequencing sample was made of naive CD4+ T cells from blood. According to the study, the label for this sample's cell subset or site signals: true naive CD4+ T cells. The receptor comes from a young woman with type 1 diabetes. The sequence links TRBV5-1 to TRBJ2-1, with TRBD2 perhaps the D gene, on 5 matching bases. The nucleotides are TGCGCCACCTCCCCCGAGGGCTCCTACAATGAGCAGTTCTTC. It specifies CATSPEGSYNEQFF.